Each of the 15 T cell receptor beta chains below was sequenced from the same sample in a study of OX40 agonist ivuxolimab in advanced cancers. Method: immunoSEQ multiplex PCR; TCRdb's copy keeps in-frame clones and lacks some. This table holds around 100,000 clones, more than 85% found once. The sample consisted of CD4+ or CD8+ T cells sorted from blood, taken in a trial of the OX40 agonist ivuxolimab. The receptors were sampled from an adult with an advanced solid tumor such as melanoma, head and neck, liver or kidney cancer.

The rearrangement joins TRBV7-3 to TRBJ2-1, with D tentatively TRBD1 or TRBD2 (5 bases each). The V and J ends lost 4 bases and 12 bases respectively, with 10 bases between them. CDR3 length: 11 residues. Per germline, CDR1 SGHTA and CDR2 FQGTGA. In DNA form, the CDR3 reads TGTGCCAGCAGCTCGGGACGTGGGCAGTTCTTC. Protein product: CASSSGRGQFF.

The chain uses TRBV7-9 and TRBJ2-3; D ambiguous. V gave up 4 bases and J gave up 0 bases, with 20 bases separating them. The CDR3 covers 18 residues. The germline CDR1 and CDR2 sequences are SEHNR and FQNEAQ (reference sequence). This chain's CDR3 is CASSSTRSGRPSTDTQYF. The CDR3 DNA sequence: TGTGCCAGCAGCTCAACGAGGTCCGGGCGACCTAGCACAGATACGCAGTATTTT.

The CDR3 is CASSPGVAGPMNSNQPQHF. The CDR3, as DNA: TGTGCCAGCTCACCAGGGGTGGCAGGGCCTATGAATAGCAATCAGCCCCAGCATTTT. The genes are TRBV18 and TRBJ1-5; possible D gene TRBD1, 5 bases. Trimming pared 2 bases from V and 0 bases from J, leaving 20 bases between. The germline CDR1 and CDR2 sequences are KGHSH and LQKENI. This CDR3 is 19 amino acids long.

This chain connects TRBV10-3 to TRBJ2-1; possible D gene TRBD2, 7 bases. CDR1 ENHRY and CDR2 SYGVKD come from the germline V gene. Deletions cut 5 bases from V and 9 bases from J, with 23 bases between. This CDR3 has 16 amino acids. This chain's CDR3 is CAISSRGGEGSSEQFF. CDR3 sequence (DNA): TGTGCCATCAGTTCGAGAGGGGGGGAGGGAAGTAGTGAGCAGTTCTTC.

The rearrangement joins TRBV11-3 to TRBJ1-3, with 8 bases that match TRBD1. With 6 bases clipped from V and 1 base from J, the junction kept 5 bases outside the gene matches. Germline loops: CDR1 SGHNT, CDR2 YENEEA. The CDR3 is 15 residues long. CDR3 amino acids: CASSTDRGSGNTIYF. The DNA for the CDR3 is TGTGCCAGCAGTACCGACAGGGGATCTGGAAACACCATATATTTT. The whole variable domain, filled in from reference TRBV11-3 and TRBJ1-3, reads EAGVVQSPRYKIIEKKQPVAFWCNPISGHNTLYWYLQNLGQGPELLIRYENEEAVDDSQLPKDRFSAERLKGVDSTLKIQPAELGDSAVYLCASSTDRGSGNTIYFGEGSWLTVV.

CDR3 nucleotides: TGTGCCAGCAGCTTAGACGAGTCCCCCGGAGGGCAGTACTTC. Translated: CASSLDESPGGQYF. V and J are TRBV11-2 and TRBJ2-7, with D perhaps matching TRBD2 (5 bases). V dropped 0 bases and J dropped 9 bases, with 15 bases sitting between them. Germline V gene data show CDR1 as SGHAT and CDR2 as FQNNGV. This CDR3 is 14 amino acids long.

The chain has TRBV14 and TRBJ2-1; TRBD2 agrees at 9 bases. The V gene's germline CDR1 is SGHDN and CDR2 FVKESK. The CDR3 contains 14 residues. V shed 4 bases and J 9 bases; nucleotides not matched to a gene: 7. CDR3 region: CASSPIAGVGEQFF. In DNA form, the CDR3 reads TGTGCCAGCAGCCCCATAGCGGGAGTTGGTGAGCAGTTCTTC.

The rearrangement joins TRBV7-2 to TRBJ2-2, with TRBD1 matching over 10 bases. The CDR3 extends over 15 amino acids. J was trimmed by 9 bases and V by 2 bases; bases with no gene match: 6. Germline V gene data show CDR1 as SGHTA and CDR2 as FQGNSA. The CDR3 spells CASSLRRQGARELFF. The DNA for the CDR3 is TGTGCCAGCAGCTTACGCCGACAGGGGGCCAGGGAGCTGTTTTTT. The full variable domain, with the rest looked up from reference TRBV7-2 and TRBJ2-2, is GAGVSQSPSNKVTEKGKDVELRCDPISGHTALYWYRQSLGQGLEFLIYFQGNSAPDKSGLPSDRFSAERTGGSVSTLTIQRTQQEDSAVYLCASSLRRQGARELFFGEGSRLTVL.

V is TRBV6-4 and J is TRBJ1-5; D is undetermined. The V gene's germline CDR1 is MRHNA and CDR2 SNTAGT. Trimming cost V 3 bases and J 3 bases, with 6 bases left between them. The CDR3 length is 13 residues. DNA of the CDR3: TGTGCCAGCAGTGAAGAGATCAATCAGCCCCAGCATTTT. It encodes CASSEEINQPQHF.

In this sample, this clone turned up a few times. The chain employs TRBV30 and TRBJ2-1; no firm D call. From germline, CDR1 is GTSNPN and CDR2 SVGIG (reference sequence). V lost 3 bases, J lost 4 bases, and 10 bases lay in between. This CDR3 has 13 amino acids. The CDR3 coding sequence is TGTGCCTGGAGGATACAGCCTTACAATGAGCAGTTCTTC. This sequence encodes CAWRIQPYNEQFF. The full variable domain, its missing parts supplied by reference TRBV30 and TRBJ2-1, is SQTIHQWPATLVQPVGSPLSLECTVEGTSNPNLYWYRQAAGRGLQLLFYSVGIGQISSEVPQNLSASRPQDRQFILSSKKLLLSDSGFYLCAWRIQPYNEQFFGPGTRLTVL.

This chain joins TRBV28 and TRBJ2-3, with D maybe TRBD2 (7 bases). CDR1 is MDHEN and CDR2 is SYDVKM in the germline V gene. V lost 11 bases to trimming and J lost 2 bases, with 17 bases between them. CDR3 length: 14 amino acids. This chain's CDR3 is CAGRGAGDTDTQYF. The CDR3 bases are TGTGCCGGACGGGGGGCAGGAGACACAGATACGCAGTATTTT. Full variable domain (outside the CDR3, taken from reference TRBV28 and TRBJ2-3): DVKVTQSSRYLVKRTGEKVFLECVQDMDHENMFWYRQDPGLGLRLIYFSYDVKMKEKGDIPEGYSVSREKKERFSLILESASTNQTSMYLCAGRGAGDTDTQYFGPGTRLTVL.

This chain joins TRBV19 and TRBJ1-5; D not resolved. Deletions cut 11 bases from V and 0 bases from J, with 14 bases between. In germline, CDR1 is LNHDA, CDR2 SQIVND (reference sequence). This CDR3 contains 14 residues. The CDR3 region has the DNA TGTGCCTCATGTATATGGGGTAGCAATCAGCCCCAGCATTTT. It specifies CASCIWGSNQPQHF.

This clone was picked up a small number of times. The chain is built from TRBV5-1 and TRBJ2-1; no reliable D call. Germline values: CDR1 SGHRS, CDR2 YFSETQ. The V end was cut by 0 bases, the J end by 6 bases, with 1 base between. The CDR3 has 11 amino acids. The CDR3 is CASSLANEQFF. CDR3 nucleotides: TGCGCCAGCAGCTTGGCCAATGAGCAGTTCTTC.

Notes on this clone: Distinct nucleotide sequences in the sample also encode this CDR3. The gene calls are TRBV7-9 and TRBJ2-7; D gene uncertain. The V and J ends lost 5 bases and 2 bases respectively, with 7 bases between them. Germline V gene lookup returns CDR1 SEHNR and CDR2 FQNEAQ (reference sequence). The CDR3 is made up of 12 amino acids. The CDR3 sequence is CASSLGTYEQYF. The CDR3 bases are TGTGCCAGCAGCCTGGGAACCTACGAGCAGTACTTC.

This clone occurred once. This chain connects TRBV5-6 to TRBJ2-7, with D possibly matching TRBD1 (5 bases). V was clipped by 0 bases and J by 0 bases, with 7 bases between them. The CDR3 extends over 14 amino acids. Germline V gene sequence: CDR1 SGHDT, CDR2 YYEEEE. The CDR3 DNA sequence: TGTGCCAGCAGCTTGGGGCAGGGCTCCTACGAGCAGTACTTC. It translates to CASSLGQGSYEQYF.